This is a list of T cell receptor beta chains from one sample in a study of T cells after yellow fever vaccination. Each CDR3 protein gets one entry after TCRdb re-called the 5' RACE reads with MiXCR. This sample carries 350,000 to 550,000 distinct CDR3 sequences, around 19% of them seen once, and the ten largest clones take roughly a sixth. Specimen: PBMCs, collected before the yellow fever booster vaccination. The receptors were sampled from a young man who received the YFV17D yellow fever vaccine. Each CDR3 is given with its conserved first and last residue. A D gene is named only where the DNA matches it firmly. Some rows mark clone size as missing; the rest say once, few, many or name a class of expanded clone.

CSARDSRKSHTEAFF	TGCAGTGCTAGAGATTCGCGGAAATCACACACTGAAGCTTTCTTT	.	TRBV20-1	TRBJ1-1	few
CASNRFTSNQPQHF	TGTGCCAGCAATCGGTTCACTAGCAATCAGCCCCAGCATTTT	.	TRBV28	TRBJ1-5	few
CASSSRTGGREEKLFF	TGTGCCAGCAGCTCGAGGACAGGGGGCAGGGAAGAAAAACTGTTTTTT	TRBD1	TRBV7-9	TRBJ1-4	many
CATGTKGNEKLFF	TGTGCCACGGGCACGAAGGGGAATGAAAAACTGTTTTTT	.	TRBV10-3	TRBJ1-4	.
CSAHRQASSDTEAFF	TGCAGTGCCCATCGGCAGGCGAGTTCAGACACTGAAGCTTTCTTT	.	TRBV20-1	TRBJ1-1	few
CASSLTTEGGGMSAFF	TGTGCCAGCTCCCTTACCACGGAAGGGGGAGGTATGTCAGCTTTCTTT	.	TRBV18	TRBJ1-1	.
CASSQGVSGNTIYF	TGCGCCAGCAGCCAAGGGGTCTCTGGAAACACCATATATTTT	.	TRBV4-3	TRBJ1-3	few
CASSEGNRGTDTQYF	TGTGCCAGCAGTGAGGGGAATCGGGGCACAGATACGCAGTATTTT	.	TRBV2	TRBJ2-3	.
CASSFQSETQYF	TGTGCCAGCAGTTTCCAGTCGGAGACCCAGTACTTC	.	TRBV2	TRBJ2-5	few
CASSHSNQPQHF	TGTGCCAGCAGTCATAGCAATCAGCCCCAGCATTTT	.	TRBV7-9	TRBJ1-5	many
CASSIDRGDTQYF	TGTGCCAGCAGCATCGACCGGGGGGATACGCAGTATTTT	.	TRBV7-3	TRBJ2-3	few
CASSIGQNGGTDTQYF	TGTGCCAGCAGCATCGGGCAGAACGGAGGCACAGATACGCAGTATTTT	.	TRBV7-6	TRBJ2-3	few
CASGLVGGDTQYF	TGTGCTAGTGGTTTGGTAGGGGGAGATACGCAGTATTTT	.	TRBV12-5	TRBJ2-3	few
CASSPSGGLEKQYF	TGTGCCAGCTCACCATCTGGGGGGTTAGAGAAGCAGTACTTC	.	TRBV18	TRBJ2-7	.
CASSYSRGPNYGYTF	TGTGCCAGCAGTTACTCCAGGGGGCCGAACTATGGCTACACCTTC	TRBD1	TRBV6-6	TRBJ1-2	few
CASIARFMTSGASQETQYF	TGTGCCAGCATCGCCCGATTCATGACTAGCGGGGCAAGTCAAGAGACCCAGTACTTC	.	TRBV21-1	TRBJ2-5	few
CASRRSWNNEQFF	TGTGCCAGCAGGAGGTCCTGGAACAATGAGCAGTTCTTC	.	TRBV2	TRBJ2-1	.
CASSPSRYNSPLHF	TGTGCCAGCAGCCCCAGCCGATATAATTCACCCCTCCACTTT	.	TRBV12-3/TRBV12-4	TRBJ1-6	few
CASSTLTLPLHF	TGTGCCAGCAGCACCTTGACCTTACCCCTCCACTTT	.	TRBV28	TRBJ1-6	.
CASSSSSGGVYNEQFF	TGCGCCAGCAGCTCTAGTAGCGGGGGGGTGTACAATGAGCAGTTCTTC	TRBD2	TRBV5-1	TRBJ2-1	.
CASSAGGPNQPQHF	TGTGCCAGCTCGGCTGGGGGGCCGAATCAGCCCCAGCATTTT	.	TRBV6-2/TRBV6-3	TRBJ1-5	.
CASSRTGTSGGQSSYEQYF	TGTGCCAGCAGCCGAACCGGGACTAGCGGGGGACAGAGCTCCTACGAGCAGTACTTC	TRBD2	TRBV14	TRBJ2-7	few
CASSPGEANEQFF	TGTGCCAGCTCACCGGGGGAGGCGAATGAGCAGTTCTTC	.	TRBV18	TRBJ2-1	few
CASSLAGPRGYTF	TGTGCCAGCAGTTTGGCAGGGCCTCGCGGCTACACCTTC	.	TRBV28	TRBJ1-2	few
CSARGPGDSHYEQYF	TGCAGTGCTAGAGGCCCTGGGGACAGCCACTACGAGCAGTACTTC	TRBD1	TRBV20-1	TRBJ2-7	few
CSARISADTDTQYF	TGCAGTGCTAGGATATCAGCAGATACAGATACGCAGTATTTT	.	TRBV20-1	TRBJ2-3	few
CASSLELWIEQFF	TGCGCCAGCAGCTTGGAGTTGTGGATTGAGCAGTTCTTC	.	TRBV5-1	TRBJ2-1	few
CASSPGTVGGNYGYTF	TGTGCCAGCAGCCCAGGGACAGTCGGAGGCAACTATGGCTACACCTTC	TRBD1	TRBV7-8	TRBJ1-2	.
CASSFQNSNQPQHF	TGTGCCAGCAGTTTTCAAAATAGCAATCAGCCCCAGCATTTT	.	TRBV12-3/TRBV12-4	TRBJ1-5	few
CASSPSRRWGTHNEQFF	TGTGCCAGCAGCCCCTCTCGAAGGTGGGGGACACACAATGAGCAGTTCTTC	.	TRBV6-2/TRBV6-3	TRBJ2-1	.